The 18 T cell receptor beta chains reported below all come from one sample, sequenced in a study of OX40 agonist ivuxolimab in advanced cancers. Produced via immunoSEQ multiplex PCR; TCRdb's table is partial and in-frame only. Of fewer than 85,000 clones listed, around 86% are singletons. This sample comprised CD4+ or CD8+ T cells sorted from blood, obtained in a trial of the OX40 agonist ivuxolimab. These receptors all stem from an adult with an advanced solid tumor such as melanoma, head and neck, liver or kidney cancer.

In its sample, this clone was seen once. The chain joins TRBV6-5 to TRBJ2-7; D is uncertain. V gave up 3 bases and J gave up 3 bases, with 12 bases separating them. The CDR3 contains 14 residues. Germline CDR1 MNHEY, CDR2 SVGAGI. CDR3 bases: TGTGCCAGCAGTTATGGCGTCAGCAACTACGAGCAGTACTTC. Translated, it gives CASSYGVSNYEQYF.

The CDR3 here is CASSSPQAYEQYF. The DNA for the CDR3 is TGTGCCAGCAGCTCCCCACAGGCCTACGAGCAGTACTTC. The V call is TRBV27, the J call TRBJ2-7; D is possibly TRBD1 (5 bases). The ends were cut back, 6 bases at V and 2 bases at J, with 11 bases in the middle. The CDR3 covers 13 residues. CDR1 is MNHEY, CDR2 SMNVEV, per germline (reference sequence).

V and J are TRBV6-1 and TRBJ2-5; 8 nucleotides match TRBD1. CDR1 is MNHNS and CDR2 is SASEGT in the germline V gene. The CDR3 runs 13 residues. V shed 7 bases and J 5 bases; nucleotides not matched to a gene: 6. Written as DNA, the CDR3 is TGTGCCAGCACGGACAGGGTAGGGGAGACCCAGTACTTC. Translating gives CASTDRVGETQYF.

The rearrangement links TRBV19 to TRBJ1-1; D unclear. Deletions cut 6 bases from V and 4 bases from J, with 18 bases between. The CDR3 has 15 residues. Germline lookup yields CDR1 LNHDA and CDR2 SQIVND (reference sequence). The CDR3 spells CASRPLGIWGTEAFF. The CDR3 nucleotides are TGTGCCAGTAGACCCTTAGGGATCTGGGGCACTGAAGCTTTCTTT. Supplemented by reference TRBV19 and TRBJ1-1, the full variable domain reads DGGITQSPKYLFRKEGQNVTLSCEQNLNHDAMYWYRQDPGQGLRLIYYSQIVNDFQKGDIAEGYSVSREKKESFPLTVTSAQKNPTAFYLCASRPLGIWGTEAFFGQGTRLTVV.

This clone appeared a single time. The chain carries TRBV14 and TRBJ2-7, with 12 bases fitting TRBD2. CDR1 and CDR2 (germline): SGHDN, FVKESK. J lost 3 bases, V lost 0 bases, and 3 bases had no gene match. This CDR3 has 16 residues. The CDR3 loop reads CASSQDPTSGGYEQYF. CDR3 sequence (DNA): TGTGCCAGCAGCCAAGATCCGACTAGCGGGGGCTACGAGCAGTACTTC.

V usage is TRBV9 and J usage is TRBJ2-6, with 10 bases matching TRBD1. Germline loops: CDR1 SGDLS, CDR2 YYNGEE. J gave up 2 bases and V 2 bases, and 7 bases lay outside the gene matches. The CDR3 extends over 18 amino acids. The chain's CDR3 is CASSVAGTGVAGANVLTF. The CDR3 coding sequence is TGTGCCAGCAGCGTGGCCGGGACAGGGGTTGCTGGGGCCAACGTCCTGACTTTC.

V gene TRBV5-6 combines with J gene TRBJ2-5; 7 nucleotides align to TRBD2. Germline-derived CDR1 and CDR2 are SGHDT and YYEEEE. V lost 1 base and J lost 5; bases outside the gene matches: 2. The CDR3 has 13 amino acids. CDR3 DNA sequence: TGTGCCAGCAGCTTGACTAGCGTGGAGACCCAGTACTTC. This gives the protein CASSLTSVETQYF. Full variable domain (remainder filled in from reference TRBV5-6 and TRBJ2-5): DAGVTQSPTHLIKTRGQQVTLRCSPKSGHDTVSWYQQALGQGPQFIFQYYEEEERQRGNFPDRFSGHQFPNYSSELNVNALLLGDSALYLCASSLTSVETQYFGPGTRLLVL.

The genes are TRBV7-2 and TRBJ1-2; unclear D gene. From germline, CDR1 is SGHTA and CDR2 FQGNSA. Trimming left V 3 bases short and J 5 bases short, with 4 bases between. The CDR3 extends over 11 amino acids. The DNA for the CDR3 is TGTGCCAGCAGCTTGAGATATGGCTACACCTTC. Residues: CASSLRYGYTF.

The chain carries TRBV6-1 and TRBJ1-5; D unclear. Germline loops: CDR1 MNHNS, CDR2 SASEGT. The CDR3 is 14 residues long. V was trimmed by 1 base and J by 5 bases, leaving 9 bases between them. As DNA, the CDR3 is TGTGCCAGCAGTGAAGATTTGGGTTATCAGCCCCAGCATTTT. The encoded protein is CASSEDLGYQPQHF.

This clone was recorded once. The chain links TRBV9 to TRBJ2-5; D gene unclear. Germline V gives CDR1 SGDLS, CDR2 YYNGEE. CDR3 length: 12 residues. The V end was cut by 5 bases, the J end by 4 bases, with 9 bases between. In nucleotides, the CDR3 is TGTGCCAGCAGAAAAGTGTCAGAGACCCAGTACTTC. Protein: CASRKVSETQYF.

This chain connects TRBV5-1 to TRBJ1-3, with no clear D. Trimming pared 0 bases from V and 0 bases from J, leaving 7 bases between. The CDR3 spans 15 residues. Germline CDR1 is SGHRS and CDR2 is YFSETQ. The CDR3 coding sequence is TGCGCCAGCAGCTTGGACGGAGTCTCTGGAAACACCATATATTTT. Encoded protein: CASSLDGVSGNTIYF.

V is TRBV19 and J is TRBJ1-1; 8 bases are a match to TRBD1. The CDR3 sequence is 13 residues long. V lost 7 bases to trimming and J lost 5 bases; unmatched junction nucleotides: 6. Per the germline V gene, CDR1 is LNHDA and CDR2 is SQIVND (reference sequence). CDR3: CASMGRGRTEAFF. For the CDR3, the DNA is TGTGCCAGTATGGGCAGGGGGCGAACTGAAGCTTTCTTT.

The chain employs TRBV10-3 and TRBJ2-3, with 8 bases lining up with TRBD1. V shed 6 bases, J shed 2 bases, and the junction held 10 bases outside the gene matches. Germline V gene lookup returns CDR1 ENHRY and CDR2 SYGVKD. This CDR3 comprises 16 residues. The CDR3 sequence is CAIREEPGQATDTQYF. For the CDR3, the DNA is TGTGCCATCAGGGAAGAACCGGGACAGGCCACAGATACGCAGTATTTT.

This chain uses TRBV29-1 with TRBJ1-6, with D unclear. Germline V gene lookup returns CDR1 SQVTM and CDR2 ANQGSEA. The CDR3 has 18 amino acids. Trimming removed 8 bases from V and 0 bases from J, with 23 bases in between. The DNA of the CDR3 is TGCAGCCCCTCCACCCGCGCAGTCACTTGCTCCTATAATTCACCCCTCCACTTT. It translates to CSPSTRAVTCSYNSPLHF.

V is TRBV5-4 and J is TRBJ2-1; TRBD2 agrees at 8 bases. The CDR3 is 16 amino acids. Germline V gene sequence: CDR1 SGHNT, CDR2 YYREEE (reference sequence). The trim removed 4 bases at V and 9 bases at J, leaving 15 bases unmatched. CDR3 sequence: CASSGSGSLRSGEQFF. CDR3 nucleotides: TGTGCCAGCAGCGGAAGCGGGAGTCTTAGGTCGGGTGAGCAGTTCTTC.

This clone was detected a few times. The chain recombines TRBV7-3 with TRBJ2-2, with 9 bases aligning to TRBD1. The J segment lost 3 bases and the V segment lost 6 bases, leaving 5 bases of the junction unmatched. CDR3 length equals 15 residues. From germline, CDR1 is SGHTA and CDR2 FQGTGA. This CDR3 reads CASRSGTGYTGELFF. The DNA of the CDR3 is TGTGCCAGCAGGTCCGGGACAGGGTACACCGGGGAGCTGTTTTTT.

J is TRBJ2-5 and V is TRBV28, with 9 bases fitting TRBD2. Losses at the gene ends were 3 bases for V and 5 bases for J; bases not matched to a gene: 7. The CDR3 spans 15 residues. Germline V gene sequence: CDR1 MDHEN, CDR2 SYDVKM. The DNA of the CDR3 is TGTGCCAGCAGTTTGATGGCGGGGGGGCCTGAGACCCAGTACTTC. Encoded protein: CASSLMAGGPETQYF.

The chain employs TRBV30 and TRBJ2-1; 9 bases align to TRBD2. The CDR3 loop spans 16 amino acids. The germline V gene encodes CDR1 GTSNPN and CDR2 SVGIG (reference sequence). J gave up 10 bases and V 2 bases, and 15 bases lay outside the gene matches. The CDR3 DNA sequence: TGTGCCTGGAGTACTAGCGGGCCTCAGGTAGGGCACGAGCAGTTCTTC. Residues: CAWSTSGPQVGHEQFF.